This paragraph reports one T cell receptor (beta chain). Its cognate antigen has yet to be identified. It has no much larger one-base neighbor in the sample; base qualities were not kept. The CDR3 covers 16 residues, taking in both the cysteine and the phenylalanine. CDR3 DNA is the only sequence kept; it has 48 bases, read in frame from the first base. In the germline V gene, CDR1 corresponds to WSHSY and CDR2 to SAAADI. The trim is 6 bases for V and 0 bases for J, with a gap of 15 bases between the germline ends. These data are taken from a study of OX40 agonist ivuxolimab in advanced cancers. With regard to the full study: Ivuxolimab was a fully human IgG2 agonistic monoclonal antibody targeting the costimulatory receptor OX40 (CD134). Of the roughly 51 patients in dose escalation, some 20 had hepatocellular carcinoma, approximately 15 had melanoma, 9 had renal cell carcinoma and 9 had head and neck cancer. The monotherapy dose-escalation portion (N = 52 patients) of the phase I ivuxolimab trial is reported in the paper. Prior anti-PD-1, anti-PD-L1 or anti-CTLA-4 therapy was permitted, and about 40% of dose-escalation patients had received checkpoint inhibitors. Intravenous ivuxolimab was administered to patients every 2 weeks at six dose levels: 0.01, 0.1, 0.3, 1.5, 3 and 10 mg/kg. In the dose-escalation cohort, 82.7% of patients were male, and the mean age was around 60 years, with a range of roughly 20 to 80. Partial responses occurred in three dose-escalation patients: two with cutaneous melanoma and one with hepatocellular carcinoma. The purpose of peripheral TCRbeta sequencing was to test whether ivuxolimab changed TCR sequence diversity and led to clonal T-cell expansion. Paper-wide results and their limitations: In partial responders in the 0.1-3.0 mg/kg groups, normalized peripheral clonal expansion was found to be among the lowest, especially among CD8+ T cells. Which antigens the clonally expanded peripheral T cells were specific for was not determined. At doses of 0.1 to 3.0 mg/kg, clonal expansion of both CD4+ and CD8+ T cells in blood was seen between baseline and week 6. Low levels of normalized T-cell clonal expansion were also seen in some patients who did not respond. On average, CD8+ T cells showed more expanded clones than CD4+ T cells after ivuxolimab.

Patients with a history of autoimmune disease or receiving systemic immunosuppression were excluded from the trial. Peripheral blood for TCR sequencing was collected from all dose cohorts at baseline, on cycle 4 day 1, and on cycle 7 day 1. Samples came from an open-label, multicenter, first-in-human phase I dose-escalation trial of ivuxolimab. Adults with locally advanced or metastatic head and neck squamous cell, hepatocellular, melanoma or renal cell carcinoma were enrolled in the trial. Before TCR sequencing, CD4+ T cells and CD8+ T cells were sorted from peripheral blood as separate populations. To sequence the TCRbeta CDR3 region, genomic DNA was isolated from the sorted cells. The immunoSEQ Assay was used to sequence the TCRbeta CDR3 regions. Held by TCRdb, this immuneACCESS table contains in-frame sequences only and omits some clones. Under half of the omission traces to an unresolved V gene where checked; the cause of the rest is unknown. This sample is represented by more than 80,000 clones; 91% of them were singletons. The ten largest clones take up around 1.6% of the sample.

Here the chain combines TRBV10-2 and TRBJ2-1, with TRBD1 as a weak D call on 5 bases. The sequences come from CD4+ or CD8+ T cells sorted from blood, collected in a trial of the OX40 agonist ivuxolimab. The sequence came from an adult with an advanced solid tumor such as melanoma, head and neck, liver or kidney cancer. The nucleotide sequence reads as follows: TGCGCCAGCAGGGCAGGGTCCTTTCTCTCCTACAATGAGCAGTTCTTC. Translated, it reads CASRAGSFLSYNEQFF.